Listed below are T cell receptor beta chains from one sample, sequenced in a study of lymphopenia after photon versus proton radiotherapy. The table came from immunoSEQ multiplex PCR; TCRdb's copy has only in-frame clones and leaves some out. The sample has tens of thousands of clones, around 85% seen once. The sample in question was peripheral blood, obtained from a patient treated with proton-based radiotherapy. These receptor sequences come from a man in his 60s with pancreatic cancer. Both conserved end residues are part of each CDR3. D genes are given only for firm matches. Clone size, where shown, is once, few, many, or a class for clones that have expanded.

>TRBD1|TRBV7-9|NA|TRBJ1-2
TGTGCCAGCAGCGGACGGGACAGAATCTACACCTTC
CASSGRDRIYTF
>NA|TRBV6-5|NA|TRBJ1-1
TGTGCCAGCACCGGAGGATTATCGAACACTGAAGCTTTCTTT
CASTGGLSNTEAFF
>NA|TRBV7-2|NA|TRBJ2-1
TGTGCCAGCAGAGGCGGGACGTGGCGGGAAGGTGAGCAGTTCTTC
CASRGGTWREGEQFF
>NA|TRBV28|NA|TRBJ1-2
TGTGCCAGCAGCCCCGCTTCTAACTATGGCTACACCTTC
CASSPASNYGYTF
>NA|TRBV28|NA|TRBJ2-2
TGTGCCAGCAGTCCAACAGGGCCCGGGGAGCTGTTTTTT
CASSPTGPGELFF
>NA|TRBV6-6|NA|TRBJ2-1
TGTGCCAGCAGGGGCTCCTACAATGAGCAGTTCTTC
CASRGSYNEQFF
>TRBD2|TRBV28|NA|TRBJ2-1
TGTGCCAGCAGTTTCGACCGACTAGCGGGAGGGCCTCGGGAGCAGTTCTTC
CASSFDRLAGGPREQFF
>NA|TRBV28|NA|TRBJ1-2
TGTGCCAGCAGTTGGCGGTACTATGGCTACACCTTC
CASSWRYYGYTF
>NA|TRBV9|NA|TRBJ2-3
TGTGCCAGCAGCAAAGACCGGGGTTCAGATACGCAGTATTTT
CASSKDRGSDTQYF
>TRBD1|TRBV7-2|NA|TRBJ2-3
TGTGCCAGCAGCTTACTCGGGGACAGGGTGATCGGAGATACGCAGTATTTT
CASSLLGDRVIGDTQYF
>NA|TRBV18|NA|TRBJ2-5
TGTGCCAGCTCTCCGGGACACGGAGAGACCCAGTACTTC
CASSPGHGETQYF
>TRBD1|TRBV2|NA|TRBJ1-3
TGTGCCAGCAGAACAGGGGCGGGAAACACCATATATTTT
CASRTGAGNTIYF
>TRBD1|TRBV6-5|NA|TRBJ1-1
TGTGCCAGCAGTTGGGCTGAAGGGGGCGGCACTGAAGCTTTCTTT
CASSWAEGGGTEAFF
>NA|TRBV28|NA|TRBJ2-3
TGTGCCAGCAGTTTTTCACCCGGGTCCACAGATACGCAGTATTTT
CASSFSPGSTDTQYF
>NA|TRBV27|NA|TRBJ2-1
TGTGCCAGCAGTTTATGGCTTAGCGTGGGCCTCAATGAGCAGTTCTTC
CASSLWLSVGLNEQFF
>TRBD1|TRBV29-1|NA|TRBJ2-1
TGCAGCGTTGATGGGGACAGGGAAGGTGAGCAGTTCTTC
CSVDGDREGEQFF
>NA|TRBV7-6|NA|TRBJ2-5
TGTGCCAGCAGCTTAGGTCAGGGACCACAAGAGACCCAGTACTTC
CASSLGQGPQETQYF
>NA|TRBV27|few|TRBJ1-5
TGTGCCAGCAGTACGAACCGGGGTAATCAGCCCCAGCATTTT
CASSTNRGNQPQHF
>NA|TRBV21-1|NA|TRBJ2-7
TGTGCCAGCAGCCTTAGAAGACCCGGTAAGGGGCGCGAGCAGTACTTC
CASSLRRPGKGREQYF
>NA|TRBV10-2|NA|TRBJ1-1
TGCGCCAGCAGTGAATCTATCAGGCAGGGAGTGGGGAACACTGAAGCTTTCTTT
CASSESIRQGVGNTEAFF
>TRBD2|TRBV27|NA|TRBJ2-1
TGTGCCAGCAGTTTTTGGGGTAGCGGGATGTCCTCCTACAATGAGCAGTTCTTC
CASSFWGSGMSSYNEQFF
>NA|TRBV11-2|NA|TRBJ1-1
TGTGCCAGCAGCTTAGTTCGGGGGAGGGGCACTGAAGCTTTCTTT
CASSLVRGRGTEAFF
>NA|TRBV6-1|NA|TRBJ1-5
TGTGCCAGCAGGTGGGGGGCCCCCCCGAATCAGCCCCAGCATTTT
CASRWGAPPNQPQHF
>NA|TRBV2|NA|TRBJ2-2
TGTGCCAGCAGTGAGGTTGGCGGCCTCACCGGGGAGCTGTTTTTT
CASSEVGGLTGELFF
>TRBD1|TRBV6-4|NA|TRBJ1-5
TGTGCCAGCAGTCCGAACAGGGGGAGCAATCAGCCCCAGCATTTT
CASSPNRGSNQPQHF
>NA|TRBV5-1|NA|TRBJ2-3
TGCGCCAGCAGCTTGCGCGGCACAGATACGCAGTATTTT
CASSLRGTDTQYF
>NA|TRBV30|once|TRBJ1-5
TGTGCCTGGAGTCCTACAGCCTTCAATCAGCCCCAGCATTTT
CAWSPTAFNQPQHF
>NA|TRBV19|NA|TRBJ1-3
TGTGCCAGTAGTATCGGACTCTCTGGAAACACCATATATTTT
CASSIGLSGNTIYF
>TRBD1|TRBV27|NA|TRBJ1-4
TGTGCCAGCAGTTACCGGGACAGTAATGAAAAACTGTTTTTT
CASSYRDSNEKLFF
>NA|TRBV28|NA|TRBJ2-7
TGTGCCAGCAGTACTATGCCTTGGGACAAAACCTACGAGCAGTACTTC
CASSTMPWDKTYEQYF
>NA|TRBV30|medium-sized|TRBJ2-3
TGTGCCGGGGGGGGCCAGTCCACAGATACGCAGTATTTT
CAGGGQSTDTQYF
>NA|TRBV15|NA|TRBJ2-5
TGTGCCACCAGCAGAGACCTCCAAGAGACCCAGTACTTC
CATSRDLQETQYF
>NA|TRBV19|NA|TRBJ1-5
TGTGCCAGTGTCCGGGACCCCCGGAGCAATCAGCCCCAGCATTTT
CASVRDPRSNQPQHF
>TRBD2|TRBV5-1|NA|TRBJ2-2
TGCGCCAGCAGCTTTGGACTAGCGGGAGATAGGACCGGGGAGCTGTTTTTT
CASSFGLAGDRTGELFF
>TRBD2|TRBV20-1|few|TRBJ2-1
TGCAGTGCTAGGTCCCGGGACTACACGTTCTTC
CSARSRDYTFF
>NA|TRBV5-1|few|TRBJ1-1
TGCGCCAGCAGCCCTAGTGTAGGACAGAACACTGAAGCTTTCTTT
CASSPSVGQNTEAFF
>TRBD1|TRBV28|NA|TRBJ2-2
TGTGCCAGCAGCCGCCCGACAGGGGGGGCCGGGGAGCTGTTTTTT
CASSRPTGGAGELFF
>TRBD2|TRBV7-6|NA|TRBJ2-2
TGTGCCAGCAGCTTAGCGGTAGCTAGCGGAGCGAACACCGGGGAGCTGTTTTTT
CASSLAVASGANTGELFF
>TRBD2|TRBV28|once|TRBJ2-1
TGTGCCAGCAGTTTAAGGTCACTTGGACTAGCGGTTAACAATGAGCAGTTCTTC
CASSLRSLGLAVNNEQFF
>TRBD2|TRBV28|NA|TRBJ2-3
TGTGCCACGGGACTAGCGGTCACAGATACGCAGTATTTT
CATGLAVTDTQYF
>TRBD1|TRBV28|few|TRBJ2-3
TGTGCCAGCAGTTTTCCGGGACAGGGGTTAGCAGATACGCAGTATTTT
CASSFPGQGLADTQYF
>TRBD2|TRBV5-1|few|TRBJ2-3
TGCGCCAGCAGCTTGAGGCTAGCGGGACGGTACACAGATACGCAGTATTTT
CASSLRLAGRYTDTQYF
>TRBD1|TRBV27|NA|TRBJ1-5
TGTGCCAGCAGTGCCGGGACAGGGGGTCAGCCCCAGCATTTT
CASSAGTGGQPQHF
>NA|TRBV5-1|NA|TRBJ1-1
TGCGCCAGCAGCTTGGTAGGGCCGGGGAACACTGAAGCTTTCTTT
CASSLVGPGNTEAFF
>TRBD2|TRBV7-9|NA|TRBJ2-1
TGTGCCAGCAGGCCCGGACTAGCGGGCGCCTACAATGAGCAGTTCTTC
CASRPGLAGAYNEQFF
>NA|TRBV2|NA|TRBJ1-5
TGTGCCAGCAGTAATAAAATAGGGGGGGATCAGCCCCAGCATTTT
CASSNKIGGDQPQHF
>TRBD2|TRBV5-4|NA|TRBJ2-2
TGTGCCAGCAGCTTGAGGACTAGCGTCGGCACCGGGGAGCTGTTTTTT
CASSLRTSVGTGELFF
>NA|TRBV5-1|NA|TRBJ2-5
TGCGCCAGCAGCTTGGGGAGGTTACTCCAAGAGACCCAGTACTTC
CASSLGRLLQETQYF
>NA|TRBV2|few|TRBJ2-3
TGTGCCAGCAGGGCCCGGTTAGGCACAGATACGCAGTATTTT
CASRARLGTDTQYF
>NA|TRBV6-5|NA|TRBJ2-7
TGTGCCAGCAGGAGGACGCCTCTGGGCGAGCAGTACTTC
CASRRTPLGEQYF
>TRBD2|TRBV9|NA|TRBJ2-7
TGTGCCAGCAGCCCTAGCGGGAGGCCCCAGGACGAGCAGTACTTC
CASSPSGRPQDEQYF
>NA|TRBV11-2|once|TRBJ2-1
TGTGCCAGCAGCTTAGTTTCAGTGGAGCAGTTCTTC
CASSLVSVEQFF
>NA|TRBV5-8|NA|TRBJ2-7
TGTGCCACCGTAAGGGCTCTCCGCCACGAGCAGTACTTC
CATVRALRHEQYF
>TRBD1|TRBV19|NA|TRBJ1-5
TGTGCCAGTAGTCTACCGGGACAGGGGGCTCAGCCCCAGCATTTT
CASSLPGQGAQPQHF
>TRBD2|TRBV2|NA|TRBJ2-7
TGTGCCGCGCGCCTCGGACTAGTTTACGAGCAGTACTTC
CAARLGLVYEQYF
>NA|TRBV6-1|NA|TRBJ1-6
TGTGCCAGCAGTGATGGACGGTATAATTCACCCCTCCACTTT
CASSDGRYNSPLHF